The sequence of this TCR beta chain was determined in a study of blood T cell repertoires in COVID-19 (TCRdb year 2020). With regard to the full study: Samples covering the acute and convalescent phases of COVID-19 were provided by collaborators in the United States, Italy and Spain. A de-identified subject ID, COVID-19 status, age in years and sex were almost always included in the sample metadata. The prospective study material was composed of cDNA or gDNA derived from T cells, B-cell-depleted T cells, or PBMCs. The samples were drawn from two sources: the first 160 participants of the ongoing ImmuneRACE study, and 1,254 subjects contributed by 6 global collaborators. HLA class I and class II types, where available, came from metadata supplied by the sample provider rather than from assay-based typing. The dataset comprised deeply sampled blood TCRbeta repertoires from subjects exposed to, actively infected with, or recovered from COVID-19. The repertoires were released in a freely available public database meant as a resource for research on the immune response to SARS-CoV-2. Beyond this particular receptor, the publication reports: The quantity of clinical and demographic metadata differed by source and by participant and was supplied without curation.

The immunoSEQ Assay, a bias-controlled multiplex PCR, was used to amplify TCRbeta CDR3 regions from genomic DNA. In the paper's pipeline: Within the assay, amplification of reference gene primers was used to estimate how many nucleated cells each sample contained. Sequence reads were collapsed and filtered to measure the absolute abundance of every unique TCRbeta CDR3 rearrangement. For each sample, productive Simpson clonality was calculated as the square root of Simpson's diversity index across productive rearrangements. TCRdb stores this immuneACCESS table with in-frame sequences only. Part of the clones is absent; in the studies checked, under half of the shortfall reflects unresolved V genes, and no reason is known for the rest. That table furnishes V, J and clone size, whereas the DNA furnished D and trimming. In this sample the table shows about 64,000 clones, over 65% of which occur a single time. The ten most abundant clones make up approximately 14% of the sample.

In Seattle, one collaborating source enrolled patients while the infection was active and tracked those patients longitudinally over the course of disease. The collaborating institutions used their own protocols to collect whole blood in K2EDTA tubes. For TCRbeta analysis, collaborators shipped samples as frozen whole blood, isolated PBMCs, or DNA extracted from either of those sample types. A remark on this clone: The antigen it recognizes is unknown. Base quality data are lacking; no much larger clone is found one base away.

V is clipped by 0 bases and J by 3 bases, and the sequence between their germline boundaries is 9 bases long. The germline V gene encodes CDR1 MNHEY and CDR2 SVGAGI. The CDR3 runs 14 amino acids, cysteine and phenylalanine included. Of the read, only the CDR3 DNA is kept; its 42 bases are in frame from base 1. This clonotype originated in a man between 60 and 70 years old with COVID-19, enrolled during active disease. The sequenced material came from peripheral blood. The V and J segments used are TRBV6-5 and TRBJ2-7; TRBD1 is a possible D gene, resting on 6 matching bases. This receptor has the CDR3 CASSYSIGGYEQYF. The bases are TGTGCCAGCAGTTACTCGATAGGGGGCTACGAGCAGTACTTC.